Below, one T cell receptor (beta chain) is given with its context. This sample is drawn from a study of shared clonotypes between healthy human individuals. The table came from immunoSEQ multiplex PCR; TCRdb's copy has only in-frame clones and leaves some out. The sample yields about 2 million clones, less than 95% seen once. Terminally differentiated effector memory CD45RA+ cells were excluded by CCR7 positive selection of CD45RO-negative cells. The study drew all its donors from Caucasian adults living in Nashville, Tennessee. The CDR3 runs to 16 residues. In germline, CDR1 is MNHEY, CDR2 SMNVEV (reference sequence). The V segment lost 5 bases and the J segment 2 bases; nucleotides outside the gene matches: 6.

Material for sequencing was naive CD8+ T cells sorted from blood. This TCR derives from a man aged 18 to 35 in good health. The rearrangement joins TRBV27 to TRBJ2-1; TRBD2 aligns across 10 bases. CDR3 residues: CASSSLTSGPYNEQFF. The CDR3 region has the DNA TGTGCCAGCAGTAGCTTGACTAGCGGGCCCTACAATGAGCAGTTCTTC.